The 25 T cell receptor beta chains reported below all come from one sample, sequenced in a study of T cells after yellow fever vaccination. MiXCR, applied by TCRdb to the 5' RACE reads, yields one record per CDR3 protein. The sample lists some 290,000 distinct CDR3 sequences, over 8.5% occurring once. The specimen comprised CD4+ T cells sorted from PBMCs, sampled 45 days after the yellow fever booster vaccination. The receptors come from a man aged 18-30 years who received the YFV17D yellow fever vaccine.

V gene TRBV4-2 combines with J gene TRBJ2-1; 11 bases agree with TRBD2. The CDR3 is made up of 18 amino acids. The V segment lost 2 bases and the J segment 0 bases; nucleotides outside the gene matches: 6. Germline CDR1 reads LGHNA; CDR2 reads YNFKEQ. This CDR3 is CASSQTSGGPSSYNEQFF. CDR3 DNA: TGTGCCAGCAGCCAAACTAGCGGGGGACCGAGCTCCTACAATGAGCAGTTCTTC.

The chain couples TRBV5-4 to TRBJ2-6; D not resolved. Trimming took off 7 bases at V and 0 bases at J, with 11 bases between the two ends. CDR1 is SGHNT and CDR2 is YYREEE in the germline V gene (reference sequence). The CDR3 covers 15 residues. CDR3: CASQALYSGANVLTF. The CDR3 coding sequence is TGTGCCAGCCAAGCCCTTTACTCTGGGGCCAACGTCCTGACTTTC.

The chain links TRBV2 to TRBJ2-2; D is undetermined. Trimming took off 8 bases at V and 5 bases at J, with 12 bases between the two ends. This CDR3 comprises 13 residues. Germline V gene sequence: CDR1 SNHLY, CDR2 FYNNEI. CDR3 region: CASGQDYTGELFF. The CDR3 bases are TGTGCCAGCGGCCAAGATTATACCGGGGAGCTGTTTTTT.

The chain employs TRBV6-5 and TRBJ2-1, with 8 bases lining up with TRBD2. Trimming at V came to 3 bases and at J to 14 bases, leaving 3 bases not matched to a gene. CDR1 is MNHEY and CDR2 is SVGAGI in the germline V gene. The CDR3 runs to 11 residues. CDR3 in amino acids: CASSYGREEFF. The CDR3 nucleotides are TGTGCCAGCAGTTATGGGCGGGAGGAGTTCTTC.

This clonotype was found a few times. The chain recombines TRBV7-2 with TRBJ2-1, with 8 bases fitting TRBD1. Trimming at V came to 5 bases and at J to 2 bases, leaving 5 bases not matched to a gene. Germline V CDR1 and CDR2: SGHTA, FQGNSA. The CDR3 spans 15 residues. Here the CDR3 reads CASSRQGWTYNEQFF. CDR3 in DNA: TGTGCCAGCAGCAGACAGGGGTGGACCTACAATGAGCAGTTCTTC.

V usage is TRBV28 and J usage is TRBJ1-2; D is uncertain. The germline CDR1 and CDR2 sequences are MDHEN and SYDVKM. The CDR3 consists of 15 residues. The germline V and J ends were trimmed by 7 bases and 3 bases, with 18 bases remaining between them. DNA for the CDR3: TGTGCCAGCACCCTCGCAGCCCAACCTTACTATGGCTACACCTTC. This sequence encodes CASTLAAQPYYGYTF.

This clonotype has a handful of counts. The rearrangement joins TRBV11-3 to TRBJ2-3; D is uncertain. The CDR3 sequence is 15 residues long. CDR1 and CDR2 (germline): SGHNT, YENEEA. Trimming cost V 1 base and J 1 base, with 9 bases left between them. The CDR3 loop is CASSLGVRRTDTQYF. CDR3 coding DNA: TGTGCCAGCAGCTTAGGCGTACGACGCACAGATACGCAGTATTTT.

The chain has TRBV11-1 and TRBJ2-3, with TRBD2 as a possible D gene (5 bases). The germline gives CDR1 SGHAT, CDR2 FQDESV (reference sequence). Trimming removed 4 bases at V and 5 bases at J, with 19 bases between. There are 16 residues in the CDR3. CDR3 nucleotides: TGTGCCAGCAGCTCTCAAGGAGGCTCTTATAAAGATACGCAGTATTTT. Protein sequence: CASSSQGGSYKDTQYF.

This clonotype was seen only a few times. V and J are TRBV2 and TRBJ1-1, with D unresolved. This CDR3 contains 13 residues. Per the germline V gene, CDR1 is SNHLY and CDR2 is FYNNEI. The V end was cut by 8 bases, the J end by 2 bases, with 12 bases between. The CDR3 sequence is CASPQAPNTEAFF. CDR3 in DNA: TGTGCCAGCCCTCAGGCACCCAACACTGAAGCTTTCTTT.

This clonotype was counted a few times. The chain couples TRBV7-2 to TRBJ1-3; no clear D gene. The V and J ends lost 3 bases and 2 bases respectively, with 11 bases between them. The CDR3 has 15 residues. Germline CDR1 and CDR2: SGHTA and FQGNSA. The CDR3 protein is CASSFDLYAGNTIYF. The CDR3, as DNA: TGTGCCAGCAGCTTCGACCTATACGCTGGAAACACCATATATTTT.

This clonotype was seen only a few times. The rearrangement joins TRBV15 to TRBJ2-5; TRBD1 agrees at 8 bases. This CDR3 has 15 amino acids. The V gene's germline CDR1 is LNHNV and CDR2 YYDKDF (reference sequence). V shed 3 bases and J 2 bases; nucleotides not matched to a gene: 5. CDR3 region: CATSRLGQGQETQYF. In nucleotides, the CDR3 is TGTGCCACCAGCAGGCTCGGACAGGGTCAAGAGACCCAGTACTTC.

The chain uses TRBV20-1 and TRBJ2-7; weak D call: TRBD1 (6 bases). V was clipped by 5 bases and J by 2 bases, with 16 bases between them. Looked up from germline, CDR1 is DFQATT and CDR2 is SNEGSKA (reference sequence). There are 14 residues in the CDR3. In nucleotides, the CDR3 is TGCAGTGCTCAACCGGGACATACTACCTACGAGCAGTACGTC. Translated, it gives CSAQPGHTTYEQYV.

The chain recombines TRBV7-2 with TRBJ2-1, with D unclear. Germline V gene lookup returns CDR1 SGHTA and CDR2 FQGNSA. With 5 bases removed from V and 7 bases from J, the gap between germline ends came to 15 bases. There are 14 residues in the CDR3. In DNA, the CDR3 is TGTGCCAGCAGCCCCGAAATGCGTGGGAATGAGCAGTTCTTC. As protein: CASSPEMRGNEQFF.

This clonotype was counted a few times. The chain is built from TRBV10-3 and TRBJ1-1; D call uncertain. With 0 bases removed from V and 2 bases from J, the gap between germline ends came to 4 bases. Germline V gene sequence: CDR1 ENHRY, CDR2 SYGVKD. The length of the CDR3 is 13 residues. CDR3 sequence reads: CAISESHNTEAFF. CDR3 nucleotide sequence: TGTGCCATCAGTGAGTCCCATAACACTGAAGCTTTCTTT.

Ten or more counts support this clonotype. The J gene is TRBJ2-3, the V gene TRBV7-3, with 7 bases lining up with TRBD2. V was pared by 3 bases and J by 1 base, with 10 bases of the junction left unmatched. Germline values: CDR1 SGHTA, CDR2 FQGTGA. The CDR3 runs 17 residues. The DNA of the CDR3 is TGTGCCAGCAGCTTTCGGCTTCGGGGGGACCGCACAGATACGCAGTATTTT. It yields the protein CASSFRLRGDRTDTQYF.

The gene calls are TRBV7-6 and TRBJ1-1, with TRBD1 identical over 8 bases. Germline V gene data show CDR1 as SGHVS and CDR2 as FNYEAQ. The CDR3 length is 14 residues. The ends lost 5 bases at V and 1 base at J; junction bases unmatched: 3. CDR3 nucleotides: TGTGCCAGCAGCATCAGGGGGCCGAACACTGAAGCTTTCTTT. This sequence encodes CASSIRGPNTEAFF.

The V call is TRBV19, the J call TRBJ2-4; D not resolved. The CDR3 loop spans 16 amino acids. With 6 bases removed from V and 0 bases from J, the gap between germline ends came to 15 bases. Germline V gives CDR1 LNHDA, CDR2 SQIVND (reference sequence). CDR3 in amino acids: CASSTWTAIAKNIQYF. CDR3 coding DNA: TGTGCCAGTAGCACTTGGACCGCTATAGCCAAAAACATTCAGTACTTC. The entire variable domain, with the rest obtained from reference TRBV19 and TRBJ2-4, is as follows: DGGITQSPKYLFRKEGQNVTLSCEQNLNHDAMYWYRQDPGQGLRLIYYSQIVNDFQKGDIAEGYSVSREKKESFPLTVTSAQKNPTAFYLCASSTWTAIAKNIQYFGAGTRLSVL.

This clonotype has ten or more counts. The chain has TRBV6-6 and TRBJ1-5; D unclear. Looked up from germline, CDR1 is MNHNY and CDR2 is SVGAGI (reference sequence). The V end lost 5 bases, the J end lost 1 base, and 6 bases lay between the germline ends. CDR3 length: 13 amino acids. In DNA form, the CDR3 reads TGTGCCAGCAGTCTCCTAAGCAATCAGCCCCAGCATTTT. The encoded protein is CASSLLSNQPQHF.

There are a few counts of this clonotype. V and J are TRBV6-6 and TRBJ2-3, with D hard to call. This CDR3 spans 11 amino acids. Trimming pared 6 bases from V and 5 bases from J, leaving 6 bases between. Germline-derived CDR1 and CDR2 are MNHNY and SVGAGI (reference sequence). Here the CDR3 DNA reads TGTGCCAGCAGACTAAGAGATACGCAGTATTTT. Translation gives CASRLRDTQYF.

This clonotype was counted ten times or more. Here the CDR3 DNA reads TGTGCCATCAGTGAGTCGGAGGGGAGTGGGTCCTACGAGCAGTACGTC. It specifies CAISESEGSGSYEQYV. The chain is built from TRBV10-3 and TRBJ2-7; D may be TRBD2 (6 bases). Trimming cost V 0 bases and J 1 base, with 13 bases left between them. CDR3 length equals 16 residues. The germline V gene encodes CDR1 ENHRY and CDR2 SYGVKD.

This clonotype was observed a handful of times. V gene TRBV20-1 combines with J gene TRBJ2-3; 8 positions match TRBD2. Trimming removed 2 bases from V and 2 bases from J; junction bases left unmatched: 3. This CDR3 region has 14 residues. From germline, CDR1 is DFQATT and CDR2 SNEGSKA (reference sequence). CDR3 sequence: CSARKRGNTDTQYF. The CDR3 coding sequence is TGCAGTGCTAGAAAGCGGGGGAACACAGATACGCAGTATTTT.

This clonotype was counted only a few times. The chain recombines TRBV7-2 with TRBJ1-2; unclear D gene. CDR3 size: 14 residues. The germline gives CDR1 SGHTA, CDR2 FQGNSA. The V end was cut by 5 bases, the J end by 2 bases, with 12 bases between. CDR3 sequence reads: CASSPRSRNYGYTF. The CDR3 DNA is TGTGCCAGCAGCCCCCGGAGCAGAAACTATGGCTACACCTTC.

The CDR3 here is CATASRGLVEQFF. The CDR3 coding sequence is TGTGCCACCGCCTCAAGGGGCTTAGTCGAGCAGTTCTTC. V is TRBV19 and J is TRBJ2-1, with a tentative D call TRBD1 (5 bases). From germline, CDR1 is LNHDA and CDR2 SQIVND (reference sequence). Trimming removed 10 bases from V and 10 bases from J, with 20 bases in between. The CDR3 consists of 13 residues. Drawing the rest from reference TRBV19 and TRBJ2-1, the complete variable domain is DGGITQSPKYLFRKEGQNVTLSCEQNLNHDAMYWYRQDPGQGLRLIYYSQIVNDFQKGDIAEGYSVSREKKESFPLTVTSAQKNPTAFYLCATASRGLVEQFFGPGTRLTVL.

The chain employs TRBV6-1 and TRBJ2-5, with D unresolved. The germline CDR1 and CDR2 sequences are MNHNS and SASEGT. Between the trimmed V and J ends, which lost 2 bases and 1 base, there was a span of 5 bases. There are 13 residues in the CDR3. The CDR3: CASSENLQETQYF. CDR3 nucleotides: TGTGCCAGCAGTGAAAACCTCCAAGAGACCCAGTACTTC.

This clonotype has more than one count but fewer than ten. The chain joins TRBV6-6 to TRBJ1-5, with 9 bases matching TRBD1. V was pared by 6 bases and J by 2 bases, with 5 bases of the junction left unmatched. Germline V lookup: CDR1 MNHNY, CDR2 SVGAGI (reference sequence). There are 15 residues in the CDR3. CDR3 nucleotides: TGTGCCAGCAGGTCACAGGGGGCGGGCAATCAGCCCCAGCATTTT. Its translation: CASRSQGAGNQPQHF.